The following is a T cell receptor (beta chain) sequence with its context. Trimming cost V 7 bases and J 7 bases; bases outside gene matches: 13. Per germline, CDR1 MDHEN and CDR2 SYDVKM. The CDR3 is 15 residues long. This sample is part of a study of cytomegalovirus exposure and HLA in healthy donors. The PCR employed 60 Vbeta primers together with 13 Jbeta primers. TCRdb keeps only in-frame clones here, not all; method: immunoSEQ multiplex PCR. The sample carries 150,000 to 170,000 clones, more than 75% recorded once. The material sequenced was PBMCs. The chain recombines TRBV28 with TRBJ1-2, with 9 positions matching TRBD1. This TCR was sampled from a man aged 30 to 39 in good health and CMV-seropositive. CDR3 sequence reads: CASTATGTGLPGYTF. DNA for the CDR3: TGTGCCAGCACCGCAACGGGGACAGGGCTCCCTGGCTACACCTTC.